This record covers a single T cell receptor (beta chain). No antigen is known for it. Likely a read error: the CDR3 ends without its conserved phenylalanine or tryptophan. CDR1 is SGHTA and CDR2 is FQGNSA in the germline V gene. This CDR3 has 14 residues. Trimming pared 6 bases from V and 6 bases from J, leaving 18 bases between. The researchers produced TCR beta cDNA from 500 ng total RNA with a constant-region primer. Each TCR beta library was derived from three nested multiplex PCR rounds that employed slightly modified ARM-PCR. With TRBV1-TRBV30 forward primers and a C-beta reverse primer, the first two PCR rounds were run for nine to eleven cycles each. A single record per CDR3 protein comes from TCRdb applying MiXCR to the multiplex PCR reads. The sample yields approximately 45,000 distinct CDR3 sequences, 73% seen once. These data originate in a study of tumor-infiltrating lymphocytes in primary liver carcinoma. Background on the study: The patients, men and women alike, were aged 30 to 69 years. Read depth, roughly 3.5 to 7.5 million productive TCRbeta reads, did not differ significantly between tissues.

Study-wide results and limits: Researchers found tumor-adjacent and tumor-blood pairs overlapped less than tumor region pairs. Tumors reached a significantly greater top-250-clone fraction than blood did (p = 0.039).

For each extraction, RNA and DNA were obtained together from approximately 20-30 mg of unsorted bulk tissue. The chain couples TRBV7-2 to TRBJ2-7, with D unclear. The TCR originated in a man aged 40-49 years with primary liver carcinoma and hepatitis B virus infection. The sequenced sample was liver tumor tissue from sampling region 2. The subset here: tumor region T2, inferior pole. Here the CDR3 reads CASRNPGPLGEQYI. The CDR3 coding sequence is TGTGCCAGCAGAAACCCCGGTCCCTTAGGCGAGCAGTACATT.